This is a list of T cell receptor beta chains from one sample in a study of blood T cell repertoires in COVID-19. Sequencing used immunoSEQ multiplex PCR; TCRdb keeps in-frame clones, though not all of them. The table shows about 300,000 clones, with nearly 90% occurring only once. The sample consisted of peripheral blood. The receptors derive from a woman aged 25 to 39 with COVID-19, enrolled during active disease. The CDR3 runs from the conserved cysteine through the conserved F or W. A D gene is named only where the DNA matches it firmly. The size of a clone is reported for some rows only, either as once, few or many, or as a class for expanded clones.

d_call clone_size j_call cdr3_length v_call cdr3_aa cdr3_nt
NA NA TRBJ1-1 14 TRBV3-1/TRBV3-2 CASRDQGFRTEAFF TGTGCCAGCAGAGACCAGGGGTTTAGGACTGAAGCTTTCTTT
TRBD1 NA TRBJ1-3 13 TRBV29-1 CSARQGTGNTIYF TGCAGCGCCAGACAGGGGACTGGAAACACCATATATTTT
NA NA TRBJ1-1 15 TRBV10-2 CASRALQGSHTEAFF TGCGCCAGCAGGGCCTTACAGGGTTCCCACACTGAAGCTTTCTTT
TRBD1 NA TRBJ2-2 14 TRBV7-2 CASSLVQGGGELFF TGTGCCAGCAGCTTAGTACAGGGGGGCGGGGAGCTGTTTTTT
NA once TRBJ1-1 14 TRBV7-2 CASSLNRVNTEAFF TGTGCCAGCAGCTTAAACAGGGTTAACACTGAAGCTTTCTTT
NA few TRBJ1-4 14 TRBV19 CATSFGTPNEKLFF TGTGCCACCTCCTTTGGGACACCGAATGAAAAACTGTTTTTT
NA NA TRBJ1-2 16 TRBV5-8 CASSRGDRSDNYGYTF TGTGCCAGCAGCAGGGGTGACCGCAGCGATAACTATGGCTACACCTTC
TRBD1 NA TRBJ1-2 16 TRBV7-9 CASSPLTGGFSYGYTF TGTGCCAGCAGCCCATTGACAGGGGGCTTTTCCTATGGCTACACCTTC
NA NA TRBJ1-6 14 TRBV18 CASSPQDSGSPLHF TGTGCCAGCTCACCACAAGACTCCGGTTCACCCCTCCACTTT
TRBD1 NA TRBJ1-4 15 TRBV7-9 CASSRPGTAQEKLFF TGTGCCAGCAGCCGACCCGGGACAGCCCAGGAAAAACTGTTTTTT
TRBD2 NA TRBJ2-7 17 TRBV11-2 CASSFTSGGPSPYEQYF TGTGCCAGCAGCTTTACTAGCGGGGGGCCATCCCCCTACGAGCAGTACTTC
TRBD2 NA TRBJ2-1 15 TRBV19 CATRTSGGPHDEQFF TGTGCCACGAGGACTAGCGGGGGACCCCATGATGAGCAGTTCTTC
TRBD2 NA TRBJ2-1 15 TRBV5-1 CASSLGGTSGRQQFF TGCGCCAGCAGCTTGGGTGGGACTAGCGGAAGGCAGCAGTTCTTC
TRBD1 NA TRBJ1-2 15 TRBV27 CASSLLPTGSNGYTF TGTGCCAGCAGTTTACTCCCGACAGGGAGTAATGGCTACACCTTC
NA NA TRBJ1-2 8 TRBV5-1 CASSVGTF TGCGCCAGCAGCGTCGGGACCTTC
NA NA TRBJ2-6 14 TRBV3-1/TRBV3-2 CASNTDSGANVLTF TGTGCCAGCAACACAGACTCTGGGGCCAACGTCCTGACTTTC
TRBD2 NA TRBJ2-1 16 TRBV4-1 CASSQDTPSGYNEQFF TGCGCCAGCAGCCAAGATACGCCTAGCGGCTACAATGAGCAGTTCTTC
NA NA TRBJ2-1 11 TRBV11-2 CASRRSREQFF TGTGCCAGTCGAAGAAGCCGGGAGCAGTTCTTC
NA NA TRBJ2-5 16 TRBV21-1 CASSPGGAGDQETQYF TGTGCCAGCAGCCCCGGGGGAGCGGGGGATCAAGAGACCCAGTACTTC
TRBD1 NA TRBJ1-6 15 TRBV5-1 CASSFLGGRSSPLHF TGCGCCAGCAGCTTTTTAGGGGGCCGGAGTTCACCCCTCCACTTT
NA NA TRBJ2-3 17 TRBV5-6 CASSFDPSDTSTDTQYF TGTGCCAGCAGCTTTGACCCTAGTGATACTAGCACAGATACGCAGTATTTT
NA few TRBJ1-6 13 TRBV2 CASSGMGRGPLHF TGTGCCAGCAGTGGGATGGGGAGGGGACCCCTCCACTTT
NA NA TRBJ1-4 12 TRBV6-5 CASRQGREKLFF TGTGCCAGCAGACAGGGCCGGGAAAAACTGTTTTTT
NA NA TRBJ1-2 13 TRBV14 CASSQVRAASYTF TGTGCCAGCAGCCAAGTCAGGGCCGCCTCTTACACCTTC
NA NA TRBJ1-1 14 TRBV5-1 CASSLGHPNTEAFF TGCGCCAGCAGCTTGGGACACCCGAACACTGAAGCTTTCTTT
TRBD1 once TRBJ2-7 17 TRBV3-1/TRBV3-2 CASSQGRDRLISYEQYF TGTGCCAGCAGCCAAGGAAGGGACAGACTAATATCCTACGAGCAGTACTTC
TRBD1 NA TRBJ1-3 16 TRBV24-1 CATSDATGDSGNTIYF TGTGCCACCAGTGATGCTACAGGGGACTCTGGAAACACCATATATTTT
TRBD2 once TRBJ2-3 16 TRBV27 CASSPRLAQATDTQYF TGTGCCAGCAGTCCTCGACTAGCCCAAGCCACAGATACGCAGTATTTT
TRBD2 NA TRBJ2-5 13 TRBV5-1 CASRLAGEETQYF TGCGCCAGCCGACTAGCGGGGGAAGAGACCCAGTACTTC
TRBD1 NA TRBJ1-6 14 TRBV30 CAWSVDRVNSPLHF TGTGCCTGGAGTGTGGACAGGGTTAATTCACCCCTCCACTTT
TRBD1 NA TRBJ2-7 15 TRBV14 CASSRAGTGTYEQYF TGTGCCAGCAGCCGGGCCGGGACAGGTACCTACGAGCAGTACTTC
TRBD1 NA TRBJ1-5 15 TRBV18 CASSLWGQSNQPQHF TGTGCCAGCTCACTATGGGGACAGTCCAATCAGCCCCAGCATTTT